Detailed here is one TCR beta chain. This sample is part of a study of blood T cell repertoires in COVID-19. Background on the study: Samples of COVID-19 (acute and convalescent) were obtained from the United States, Italy and Spain. PBMCs, B-cell-depleted T cells, or T cells provided the cDNA or gDNA that made up the material.

Clinical history as reported by participants underpinned cohort assignment. Using immunoSEQ multiplex PCR, the repertoire was profiled, and TCRdb retains in-frame clones only, with some absent. The sample yields roughly 260,000 clones, 87% seen once. This clonotype originated in a woman between 25 and 40 years old with acute COVID-19. The sequencing input was PBMCs or T cells enriched from blood (not recorded which).

The CDR3 DNA sequence: TGTGCCATCCGGTCGAACACTGAAGCTTTCTTT. Amino acids: CAIRSNTEAFF. This rearrangement joins TRBV2 to TRBJ1-1; no definite D call. CDR3 length: 11 amino acids. Looked up from germline, CDR1 is SNHLY and CDR2 is FYNNEI. The V gene lost 10 bases and the J gene lost 1 base, with 7 bases spanning the gap.